What follows describes a single T cell receptor beta chain. As originally analysed: Amplification of reference gene primers was used by the study to estimate nucleated cell counts. Some clones are missing from TCRdb's copy, which holds only in-frame ones; the method was immunoSEQ multiplex PCR. From that table come the V and J calls and clone size; the DNA was used to work out D and trimming. The sample carries more than 60,000 clones, approximately 90% recorded once. Germline assignment: CDR1 MNHEY and CDR2 SVGEGT. The CDR3 is made up of 13 amino acids. V was pared by 2 bases and J by 3 bases, with 7 bases between. The data derive from a study of blood T cell repertoires in COVID-19.

This chain joins TRBV6-2 or TRBV6-3 and TRBJ1-2, with D unresolved. Sequencing was carried out using peripheral blood. The source of this sequence is a human donor in a cohort sampled during active COVID-19. The CDR3 reads CASSYEVHYGYTF. In DNA, the CDR3 is TGTGCCAGCAGTTACGAGGTTCACTATGGCTACACCTTC.